This T cell receptor (beta chain) was captured by sequencing in a study of blood T cell repertoires in COVID-19 (dated by TCRdb to the early 2020s). Background on the whole study: Samples from collaborators originated in the United States, Italy and Spain and spanned both the acute and convalescent phases of COVID-19. The material from the prospective study consisted of cDNA or gDNA derived from T cells, B-cell-depleted T cells, or PBMCs. The dataset comprised deeply sampled blood TCRbeta repertoires from subjects exposed to, actively infected with, or recovered from COVID-19. The repertoires were released in a freely available public database intended as a resource for research on the immune response to SARS-CoV-2. The samples were drawn from the first 160 participants of the ongoing ImmuneRACE study and from 1,254 subjects provided by 6 global collaborators. A de-identified subject ID, COVID-19 status, age in years and sex were almost always included in the sample metadata. Where available, HLA class I and class II types were obtained from metadata supplied by the sample provider rather than from assay-based typing.

One collaborating source in Seattle enrolled patients while the patients were actively infected and followed the patients over time throughout the course of disease. Collaborating institutions collected whole blood in K2EDTA tubes following their own protocols. Collaborator samples were shipped for TCRbeta analysis as frozen whole blood, isolated PBMCs, or DNA extracted from either sample type. CDR1 and CDR2 are read off the germline V gene as MNHEY and SVGAGI. Trimming removed 8 bases from V and 7 bases from J, leaving 14 bases between the germline ends. The CDR3 spans 13 residues, from the cysteine through the phenylalanine. Here the CDR3 DNA is all that survives: 39 bases in frame from base 1. Beyond this particular receptor, the publication reports: The amount of clinical and demographic metadata varied by source and participant and was provided uncurated.

Comment on this clone: The antigen it recognizes is unknown. No base quality information exists; no much larger clone differs at one position.

TCRbeta CDR3 regions were amplified from genomic DNA by means of the immunoSEQ Assay, a bias-controlled multiplex PCR. Per the source publication's procedure: Nucleated cell counts per sample were estimated from amplification of reference gene primers within the assay. To quantify the absolute abundance of each unique TCRbeta CDR3 rearrangement, sequence reads were collapsed and filtered. For each sample, productive Simpson clonality was calculated by taking the square root of Simpson's diversity index across productive rearrangements. TCRdb re-hosts the immuneACCESS table, in-frame sequences only. Its copies lack some clones; in the studies checked, an unresolved V gene accounts for under half of them, and the cause for the rest is not known. That table gives V, J and clone size, and the DNA gave D and trimming. For this sample the table gives roughly 300,000 clones, of which 90% were detected only once. The biggest ten clones account for 6% to 7% of the sample.

The material sequenced was peripheral blood. This receptor was taken from a woman aged 30 to 39 with COVID-19, enrolled during active disease. This sequence uses TRBV6-5 and TRBJ1-4; TRBD1 could be the D gene, as 5 bases match. The CDR3 loop reads CASGSGGSEKLFF. The DNA sequence reads TGTGCCAGCGGATCGGGGGGGAGTGAAAAACTGTTTTTT.